This T cell receptor beta chain was sequenced in a study of CD8 T cells in Susac syndrome. Comment on this clonotype: Its antigen is undetermined.

RNA, at 0.5 to 1 ug, was reverse transcribed with random hexamers. TCRdb passed the immunoSEQ multiplex PCR reads through MiXCR, listing each CDR3 protein once. This table has about 180,000 distinct CDR3 sequences, just under 95% appearing once. The CDR3 spans 17 residues. The germline V gene encodes CDR1 LGHDT and CDR2 YNNKEL (reference sequence). The V end was cut by 3 bases, the J end by 5 bases, with 22 bases between. General study results and limits: The authors found no clonal expansion in Susac syndrome CD4+ T cell repertoires.

The source is a human donor with Susac syndrome. The rearrangement links TRBV3-1 to TRBJ1-1, with D unresolved. Sample: CD4+ T cells from PBMCs. The CDR3 DNA follows: TGTGCCAGCAGCCATCTGGTGGCAGGTGGGCCGAGGACTGAAGCTTTCTTT. This encodes CASSHLVAGGPRTEAFF.